Listed here are 28 T cell receptor beta chains from one sample, sequenced in a study of Ad26.COV2.S vaccination and SARS-CoV-2 variants. Assay: immunoSEQ multiplex PCR; the TCRdb copy retains only in-frame clones and omits some. The sample has some 180,000 clones, roughly 85% seen once; the top ten hold around 6.3%. Here the sequenced sample was peripheral blood, taken after recovery from COVID-19. The receptors were sampled from a human donor who had recovered from COVID-19.

This chain uses TRBV30 with TRBJ1-5, with 7 bases matching TRBD1. The ends lost 2 bases at V and 7 bases at J; junction bases unmatched: 5. Germline CDR1 reads GTSNPN; CDR2 reads SVGIG (reference sequence). The CDR3 has 13 residues. The CDR3 sequence: CAWSIGQDQPQHF. For the CDR3, the DNA is TGTGCCTGGAGTATTGGACAGGACCAGCCCCAGCATTTT. The full variable domain, in which reference TRBV30 and TRBJ1-5 provide the parts outside the CDR3, is SQTIHQWPATLVQPVGSPLSLECTVEGTSNPNLYWYRQAAGRGLQLLFYSVGIGQISSEVPQNLSASRPQDRQFILSSKKLLLSDSGFYLCAWSIGQDQPQHFGDGTRLSIL.

This chain joins TRBV28 and TRBJ2-7, with 9 bases lining up with TRBD1. Germline V gene lookup returns CDR1 MDHEN and CDR2 SYDVKM. With V trimmed by 4 bases and J by 7 bases, 11 bases remained unmatched. The CDR3 spans 15 residues. This CDR3 reads CASSSTGGPTGEQYF. The CDR3 nucleotides are TGTGCCAGCAGTTCCACAGGGGGCCCTACCGGGGAGCAGTACTTC.

J is TRBJ2-1 and V is TRBV5-1; TRBD2 aligns across 14 bases. This CDR3 has 14 amino acids. V trimming: 4 bases; J trimming: 15 bases; junction bases outside the gene matches: 9. CDR1 and CDR2 (germline): SGHRS, YFSETQ. This CDR3 is CASSDGLAGGIPFF. Here the CDR3 DNA reads TGCGCCAGCAGCGACGGACTAGCGGGAGGAATTCCGTTCTTC.

As to this clone: The same CDR3 also results from other DNA sequences found in this sample. V is TRBV28 and J is TRBJ2-7, with TRBD1 identical over 10 bases. The CDR3 is 14 amino acids. After removal of 4 bases from V and 4 bases from J, the junction contained 4 bases not matched to a gene. The germline V gene has CDR1 MDHEN and CDR2 SYDVKM. CDR3 coding DNA: TGTGCCAGCAGTTCCGGGACAGGGGTTTACGAGCAGTACTTC. Amino acid sequence: CASSSGTGVYEQYF.

V and J are TRBV24-1 and TRBJ2-3; 10 nucleotides match TRBD2. Germline V CDR1 and CDR2: KGHDR, SFDVKD. This CDR3 is 18 amino acids long. After removal of 3 bases from V and 3 bases from J, the junction contained 11 bases not matched to a gene. The DNA for the CDR3 is TGTGCCACCAGTGATCTGAAAGCGGGGGGGCATCTGACAGATACGCAGTATTTT. Translating it yields CATSDLKAGGHLTDTQYF.

The chain is built from TRBV5-4 and TRBJ2-1; the match to TRBD2 covers 8 bases. The J segment lost 7 bases and the V segment lost 2 bases, leaving 8 bases of the junction unmatched. Germline CDR1 is SGHNT and CDR2 is YYREEE (reference sequence). The CDR3 consists of 15 residues. CDR3 in amino acids: CASSLAGAEKNEQFF. CDR3 DNA sequence: TGTGCCAGCAGCTTAGCGGGGGCCGAAAAAAATGAGCAGTTCTTC.

The chain has TRBV7-9 and TRBJ2-7; 7 bases line up with TRBD1. This CDR3 region has 16 residues. V lost 5 bases, J lost 1 base, and 11 bases stayed unmatched. Germline loops: CDR1 SEHNR, CDR2 FQNEAQ (reference sequence). CDR3: CASSVSSGTESYEQYF. In nucleotides, the CDR3 is TGTGCCAGCAGCGTTTCGTCCGGGACAGAGTCCTACGAGCAGTACTTC.

The rearrangement joins TRBV6-1 to TRBJ1-1, with D unclear. Trimming took 1 base from V and 8 from J, leaving 11 bases between them. The germline V gene encodes CDR1 MNHNS and CDR2 SASEGT. CDR3 length: 13 amino acids. The CDR3 sequence: CASSEVLRDEAFF. The CDR3 DNA reads as TGTGCCAGCAGTGAAGTCTTGCGCGACGAAGCTTTCTTT.

The chain joins TRBV4-2 to TRBJ1-2; tentatively, D is TRBD1 (5 bases). The CDR3 runs 13 residues. Germline lookup yields CDR1 LGHNA and CDR2 YNFKEQ. With 3 bases removed from V and 5 bases from J, the gap between germline ends came to 10 bases. The DNA of the CDR3 is TGTGCCAGCAGCCAGGACAAGGCTTATGGCTACACCTTC. Translated: CASSQDKAYGYTF.

In this sample, this clone turned up once. The chain combines TRBV4-1 with TRBJ1-4, with D tentatively TRBD1 (6 bases). CDR3 length: 17 residues. V lost 0 bases and J lost 0, with 11 bases in between. Germline V gene sequence: CDR1 MGHRA, CDR2 YSYEKL. CDR3 region: CASSQDRGSATNEKLFF. The CDR3 nucleotides are TGCGCCAGCAGCCAAGATAGGGGGTCAGCAACTAATGAAAAACTGTTTTTT.

The chain is built from TRBV2 and TRBJ1-5; no reliable D call. The CDR3 is 16 amino acids. Trimming cost V 1 base and J 0 bases, with 10 bases left between them. CDR1 SNHLY and CDR2 FYNNEI come from the germline V gene. CDR3 residues: CASSEDAAFSNQPQHF. CDR3 nucleotide sequence: TGTGCCAGCAGTGAAGATGCAGCATTTAGCAATCAGCCCCAGCATTTT.

The V and J genes are TRBV9 and TRBJ2-1; 7 positions agree with TRBD2. CDR3 length: 15 residues. Per germline, CDR1 SGDLS and CDR2 YYNGEE. The J segment lost 8 bases and the V segment lost 4 bases, leaving 12 bases of the junction unmatched. The CDR3 sequence is CASSTGTTFGDEQFF. CDR3 DNA sequence: TGTGCCAGCAGCACCGGGACTACCTTCGGGGATGAGCAGTTCTTC.

V gene TRBV9 combines with J gene TRBJ1-3; perhaps TRBD1 as D (6 bases). CDR1 is SGDLS, CDR2 YYNGEE, per germline. The CDR3 spans 15 residues. The V end lost 3 bases, the J end lost 2 bases, and 12 bases lay between the germline ends. For the CDR3, the DNA is TGTGCCAGCAGCGGGGTGAACAGGGCTGGAAACACCATATATTTT. It codes for CASSGVNRAGNTIYF. Together with reference TRBV9 and TRBJ1-3, the CDR3 gives the full variable domain: DSGVTQTPKHLITATGQRVTLRCSPRSGDLSVYWYQQSLDQGLQFLIQYYNGEERAKGNILERFSAQQFPDLHSELNLSSLELGDSALYFCASSGVNRAGNTIYFGEGSWLTVV.

The V gene is TRBV7-6, the J gene TRBJ1-5; weak D call: TRBD1 (5 bases). The ends were cut back, 2 bases at V and 6 bases at J, with 14 bases in the middle. The germline gives CDR1 SGHVS, CDR2 FNYEAQ. CDR3 size: 15 residues. CDR3 in DNA: TGTGCCAGCAGCTTATACGTAGGGGATAGTCAGCCCCAGCATTTT. It specifies CASSLYVGDSQPQHF.

The genes are TRBV5-1 and TRBJ2-1, with D possibly TRBD2 on 6 matching bases. V was pared by 3 bases and J by 7 bases, with 14 bases between. The CDR3 spans 14 residues. CDR1 is SGHRS, CDR2 YFSETQ, per germline. The CDR3 DNA sequence: TGCGCCAGCAGCTCGGGGGATTTTTATAATGAGCAGTTCTTC. Amino acids: CASSSGDFYNEQFF.

The chain recombines TRBV7-2 with TRBJ2-1, with 9 bases identical to TRBD2. J gave up 7 bases and V 2 bases, and 6 bases lay outside the gene matches. The CDR3 length is 15 residues. Germline-derived CDR1 and CDR2 are SGHTA and FQGNSA. Written as DNA, the CDR3 is TGTGCCAGCAGCTTAATGCCTAGCGGGGAGAATGAGCAGTTCTTC. Residues: CASSLMPSGENEQFF.

The chain has TRBV3-1 (or the pseudogene TRBV3-2) and TRBJ1-3, with D perhaps TRBD1 (6 bases). This CDR3 has 16 residues. Trimming left V 5 bases short and J 4 bases short, with 18 bases between. Germline loops: CDR1 LGHDT, CDR2 YNNKEL (reference sequence). CDR3 in DNA: TGTGCCAGCAGCTCCTCGGGCAGGGGAGGCGGAAACACCATATATTTT. This sequence encodes CASSSSGRGGGNTIYF.

This chain links TRBV6-5 with TRBJ2-5, with D hard to call. This CDR3 is built from 13 residues. Germline V gene lookup returns CDR1 MNHEY and CDR2 SVGAGI. V shed 6 bases and J shed 3 bases, with 11 bases lying between them. CDR3 coding DNA: TGTGCCAGCAGCCGAGCTCGGAAAGAGACCCAGTACTTC. It is translated as CASSRARKETQYF.

This chain joins TRBV30 and TRBJ1-6; D call uncertain. The CDR3 contains 14 residues. The V end was cut by 1 base, the J end by 10 bases, with 14 bases between. Germline CDR1 is GTSNPN and CDR2 is SVGIG (reference sequence). This CDR3 reads CAWSAAGIISPLHF. As DNA, the CDR3 is TGTGCCTGGAGTGCCGCGGGTATCATATCACCCCTCCACTTT.

This chain links TRBV5-1 with TRBJ2-3; D is possibly TRBD1 (5 bases). Germline V gene sequence: CDR1 SGHRS, CDR2 YFSETQ. This CDR3 spans 15 amino acids. V lost 0 bases, J lost 6 bases, and 14 bases lay in between. The CDR3 loop reads CASSLGNQGQDTQYF. CDR3 DNA sequence: TGCGCCAGCAGCTTGGGGAACCAGGGTCAGGATACGCAGTATTTT.

The chain carries TRBV5-1 and TRBJ2-1, with 7 nucleotides matching TRBD1. The J segment lost 7 bases and the V segment lost 3 bases, leaving 13 bases of the junction unmatched. The CDR3 totals 16 residues. Germline CDR1 is SGHRS and CDR2 is YFSETQ. CDR3 sequence reads: CASSSEAGGLWNEQFF. DNA of the CDR3: TGCGCCAGCAGCTCGGAAGCAGGGGGTCTTTGGAATGAGCAGTTCTTC.

The chain links TRBV5-5 to TRBJ2-1; D remains ambiguous. The CDR3 loop spans 12 amino acids. V was trimmed by 2 bases and J by 6 bases, leaving 6 bases between them. Germline V gives CDR1 SGHKS, CDR2 YYEKEE (reference sequence). The CDR3 DNA sequence: TGTGCCAGCAGCTTTTCGTTCAATGAGCAGTTCTTC. Translated, it gives CASSFSFNEQFF.

J is TRBJ2-7 and V is TRBV19; 7 nucleotides align to TRBD1. J lost 5 bases, V lost 0 bases, and 7 bases had no gene match. The CDR3 spans 15 residues. Looked up from germline, CDR1 is LNHDA and CDR2 is SQIVND (reference sequence). The CDR3 here is CASSIDMTGNDEQYF. CDR3 in DNA: TGTGCCAGTAGTATAGATATGACAGGGAACGACGAGCAGTACTTC. Full variable domain (remainder filled in from reference TRBV19 and TRBJ2-7): DGGITQSPKYLFRKEGQNVTLSCEQNLNHDAMYWYRQDPGQGLRLIYYSQIVNDFQKGDIAEGYSVSREKKESFPLTVTSAQKNPTAFYLCASSIDMTGNDEQYFGPGTRLTVT.

J is TRBJ1-6 and V is TRBV27; TRBD1 is a possible D gene (6 bases). The CDR3 loop spans 14 amino acids. The germline V gene has CDR1 MNHEY and CDR2 SMNVEV (reference sequence). The V gene lost 3 bases and the J gene lost 6 bases, with 9 bases spanning the gap. The CDR3 here is CASSFGQSNSPLHF. DNA of the CDR3: TGTGCCAGCAGTTTCGGACAGTCTAATTCACCCCTCCACTTT.

There are a few counts of this clone. The chain recombines TRBV5-8 with TRBJ1-5; TRBD1 is a possible D gene (6 bases). The germline V and J ends were trimmed by 4 bases and 4 bases, with 12 bases remaining between them. Germline CDR1 and CDR2: SGHTS and YDEGEE. The CDR3 is 14 residues long. Here the CDR3 reads CASSHGTLNQPQHF. In nucleotides, the CDR3 is TGTGCCAGCAGCCACGGGACACTTAATCAGCCCCAGCATTTT. Looking up the rest from reference TRBV5-8 and TRBJ1-5 gives the full variable domain: EAGVTQSPTHLIKTRGQQATLRCSPISGHTSVYWYQQALGLGLQFLLWYDEGEERNRGNFPPRFSGRQFPNYSSELNVNALELEDSALYLCASSHGTLNQPQHFGDGTRLSIL.

The chain is built from TRBV13 and TRBJ2-3; 12 bases are shared with TRBD2. Germline V gene data show CDR1 as PRHDT and CDR2 as FYEKMQ (reference sequence). The CDR3 is 15 amino acids. Trimming removed 4 bases from V and 6 bases from J; junction bases left unmatched: 5. CDR3 loop: CASSWTSGVGDTQYF. The CDR3 DNA sequence: TGTGCCAGCAGCTGGACTAGCGGGGTGGGGGATACGCAGTATTTT.

A few counts support this clone. The V gene is TRBV19, the J gene TRBJ1-4, with D hard to call. CDR1 is LNHDA, CDR2 SQIVND, per germline (reference sequence). This CDR3 is built from 14 residues. Trimming removed 1 base at V and 8 bases at J, with 11 bases between. The CDR3 DNA follows: TGTGCCAGTAGTATAGGTGCCCGGAGGGAAAAACTGTTTTTT. Its protein is CASSIGARREKLFF.

V usage is TRBV19 and J usage is TRBJ1-1; D not certain. V was pared by 1 base and J by 4 bases, with 10 bases between. This CDR3 comprises 14 residues. Germline V gene sequence: CDR1 LNHDA, CDR2 SQIVND (reference sequence). The CDR3 loop is CASSIGVPTTEAFF. CDR3 coding DNA: TGTGCCAGTAGTATAGGCGTCCCTACCACTGAAGCTTTCTTT.